This T cell receptor beta chain was observed in a study of human CD8 memory T cell subsets (dated by TCRdb to 2018 to 2021). Study-wide context: To assess clonal relationships, the TCRbeta repertoires of stem-like (TSTEM), progenitor exhausted-like (TPEX) and effector memory CD8+ T cell subsets were compared. Roughly 6 donors each provided TSTEM, TPEX and effector memory subsets, from which TCRbeta repertoires were obtained. General conclusions and limits of the study: TSTEM and TPEX subsets showed similarly high normalized Shannon-Wiener diversity, whereas effector memory subsets were comparatively less diverse. Clonotypes were shared with effector memory cells by both stem-like subsets, but only minimal overlap was found between TSTEM and TPEX repertoires, suggesting distinct antigen spectra. Greater repertoire diversity in TSTEM than in TPEX subsets was suggested by Chao1 estimates, potentially reflecting a broader range of specificities. Sequencing was limited to TCRbeta chains, and the repertoire comparisons were based on 5 or 6 donors analyzed with paired t-tests and Bonferroni correction.

TCRdb lists the instrument as NextSeq 550. A Human TCR Profiling Kit was used to prepare UMI-labeled 5' RACE TCRbeta libraries. Every TCRbeta library was prepared in parallel with an identical number of PCR cycles. For the original study's pipeline: The number of functional CDR3beta clonotypes in each TCRbeta library ranged from roughly 2,900 to 20,000. MIGEC 1.2.9 was used for UMI extraction and consensus assembly, with at least three reads per UMI being required. MiXCR 3.0.3 was used to extract in-frame CDR3beta repertoires. Each sample was downsampled to 42,000 randomly selected UMIs before diversity metrics were computed in VDJtools 1.2.1. Repertoire overlap metrics D, R and F2 were calculated in VDJtools for the top 3,000 clones of each sample pair. TCRdb reprocessed the reads, so every CDR3 protein sequence counts as one entry and DNA is not shown. The V and J calls, along with clone size, are taken from TCRdb and not from the paper's own processing. The table of this sample itemizes some 7,900 distinct CDR3 sequences. Around a quarter of the sample is held by the ten biggest clonotypes.

Progenitor exhausted-like memory CD8+ T cells (TPEX) were defined as CCR7+ PD-1+ TIGIT+ early differentiated memory cells with dysfunctional, exhausted-like traits. Peripheral blood mononuclear cells were isolated from healthy donor buffy coats by density gradient separation. Negative magnetic separation using EasySep or MojoSort CD8+ T cell isolation kits was how the study enriched total CD8+ T cells. For each subset, total RNA was extracted using an RNeasy Mini Kit from duplicate vials of over 120,000 sorted CD8+ T cells. The PBMCs were used either fresh or after being cryopreserved in fetal bovine serum with roughly 9.2% DMSO. Fluorescence-activated cell sorting on a FACSAria III was used to sort CD8+ T cell subsets to purity. From a lookup of the germline V gene (reference sequence), CDR1 and CDR2 are SGHNT and YYREEE. Including cysteine and phenylalanine, the CDR3 has 14 amino acids. A DNA sequence was not provided.

In regard to this clonotype: This receptor's antigen is unknown.

The sequence is built from TRBV5-4 and TRBJ2-3. This sequence was found in a human donor in good health. Sequenced material: CD8+ T cells from PBMCs. This receptor carries the CDR3 CASSFAGNTDTQYF.